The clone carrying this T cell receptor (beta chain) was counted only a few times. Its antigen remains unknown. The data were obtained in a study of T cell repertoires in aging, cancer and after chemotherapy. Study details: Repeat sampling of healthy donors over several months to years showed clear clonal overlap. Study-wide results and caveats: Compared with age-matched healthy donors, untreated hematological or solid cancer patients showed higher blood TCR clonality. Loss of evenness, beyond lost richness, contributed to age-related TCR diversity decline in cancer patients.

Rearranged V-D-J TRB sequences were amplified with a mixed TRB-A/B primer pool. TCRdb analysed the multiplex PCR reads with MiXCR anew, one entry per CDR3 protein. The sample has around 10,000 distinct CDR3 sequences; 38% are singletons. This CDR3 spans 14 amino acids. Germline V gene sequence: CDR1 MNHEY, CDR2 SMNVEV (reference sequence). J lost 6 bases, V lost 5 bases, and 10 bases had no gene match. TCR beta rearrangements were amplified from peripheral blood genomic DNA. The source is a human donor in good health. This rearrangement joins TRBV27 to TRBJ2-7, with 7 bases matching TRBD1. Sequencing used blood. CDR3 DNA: TGTGCCAGCAGTCGACGGCGAGGGGGCGGCGAGCAGTACTTC. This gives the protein CASSRRRGGGEQYF.